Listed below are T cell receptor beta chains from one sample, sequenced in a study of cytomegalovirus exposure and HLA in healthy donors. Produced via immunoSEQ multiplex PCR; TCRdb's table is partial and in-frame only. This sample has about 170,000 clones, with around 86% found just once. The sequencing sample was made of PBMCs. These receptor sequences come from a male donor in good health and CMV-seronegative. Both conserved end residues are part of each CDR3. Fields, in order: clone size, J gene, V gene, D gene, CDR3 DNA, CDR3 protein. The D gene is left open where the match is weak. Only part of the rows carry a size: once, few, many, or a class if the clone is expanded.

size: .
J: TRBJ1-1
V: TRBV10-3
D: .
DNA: TGTGCCATCAGTCAGGGATTGAACACTGAAGCTTTCTTT
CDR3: CAISQGLNTEAFF

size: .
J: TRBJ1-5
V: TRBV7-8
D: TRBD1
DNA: TGTGCCAGCAGCCCATCTGGACAGGGTGGCAATCAGCCCCAGCATTTT
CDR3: CASSPSGQGGNQPQHF

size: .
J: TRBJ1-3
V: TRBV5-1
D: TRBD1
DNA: TGCGCCAGCAGCTCGGGAGGGACAGCTGGAAACACCATATATTTT
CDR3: CASSSGGTAGNTIYF

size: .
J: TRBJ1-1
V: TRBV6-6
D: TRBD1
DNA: TGTGCCAGCACGAACAGGGGACCTGAAGCTTTCTTT
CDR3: CASTNRGPEAFF

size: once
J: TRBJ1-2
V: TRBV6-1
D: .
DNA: TGTGCCAGCAGTGACATAGGGGCCGGCTATGGCTACACCTTC
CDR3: CASSDIGAGYGYTF

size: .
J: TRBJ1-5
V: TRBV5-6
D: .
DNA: TGTGCCAGCAGCTCCAGGGGTCTGGAACAGCCCCAGCATTTT
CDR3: CASSSRGLEQPQHF

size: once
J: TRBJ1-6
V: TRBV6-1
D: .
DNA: TGTGCCAGCAGTGAAAGCGAGGGCTCACCCCTCCACTTT
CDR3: CASSESEGSPLHF

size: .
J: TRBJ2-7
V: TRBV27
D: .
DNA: TGTGCCAGCACCTTGGGGCCTACTTCCTACGAGCAGTACTTC
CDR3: CASTLGPTSYEQYF

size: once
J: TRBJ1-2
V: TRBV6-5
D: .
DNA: TGTGCCAGCAGTTACTCTTCGTCGTATGGCTACACCTTC
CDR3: CASSYSSSYGYTF

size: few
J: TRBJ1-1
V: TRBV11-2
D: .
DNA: TGTGCCAGCAGCACCGAACGGGTACGCACTGAAGCTTTCTTT
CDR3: CASSTERVRTEAFF

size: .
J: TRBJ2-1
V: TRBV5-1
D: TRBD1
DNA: TGCGCCAGCGGGGGCGGGACAGGGGTCGATGAGCAGTTCTTC
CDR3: CASGGGTGVDEQFF

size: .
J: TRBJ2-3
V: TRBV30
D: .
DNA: TGTGCCTGGGGCGGACCCAATTTTCGGGAGACAGATACGCAGTATTTT
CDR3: CAWGGPNFRETDTQYF

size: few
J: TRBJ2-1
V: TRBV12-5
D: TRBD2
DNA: TGTGCTAGTGGTTTGCGGGGGGGCCGGAATGAGCAGTTCTTC
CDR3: CASGLRGGRNEQFF

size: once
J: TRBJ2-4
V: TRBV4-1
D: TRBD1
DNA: TGCGCCAGCAGCAGAGCCGGGACAGAAGACATTCAGTACTTC
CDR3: CASSRAGTEDIQYF

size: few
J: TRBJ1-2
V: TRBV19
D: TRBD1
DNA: TGTGCCAGTAGTACGACCGGGACAGCTAACTATGGCTACACCTTC
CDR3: CASSTTGTANYGYTF

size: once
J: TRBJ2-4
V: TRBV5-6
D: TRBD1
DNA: TGTGCCAGCAGCGGACAGGGGGCGGAGTGGAACATTCAGTACTTC
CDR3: CASSGQGAEWNIQYF

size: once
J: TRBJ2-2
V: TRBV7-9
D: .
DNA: TGTGCCAGCAGCTCCGGGGGTGCCGGGGAGCTGTTTTTT
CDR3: CASSSGGAGELFF

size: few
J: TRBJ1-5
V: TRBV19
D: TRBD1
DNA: TGTGCCAGTAGTGCCAGACAGGGGTATCAGCCCCAGCATTTT
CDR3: CASSARQGYQPQHF

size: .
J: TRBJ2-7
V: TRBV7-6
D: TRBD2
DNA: TGTGCCAGCAGCTTAGGGCGGGGGGGGCTCGAGCAGTACTTC
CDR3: CASSLGRGGLEQYF

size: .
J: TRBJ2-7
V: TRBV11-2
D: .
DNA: TGTGCCAGCAGCTTGGCCAGGGCCTCCTACGAGCAGTACTTC
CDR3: CASSLARASYEQYF

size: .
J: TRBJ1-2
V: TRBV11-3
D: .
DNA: TGTGCCAGCAGACCTAGGACTAACTATGGCTACACCTTC
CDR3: CASRPRTNYGYTF

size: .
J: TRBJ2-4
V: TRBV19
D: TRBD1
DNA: TGTGCCAGTAGTACCGCCGGACAGGGATTGATTGTGGACTTC
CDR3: CASSTAGQGLIVDF

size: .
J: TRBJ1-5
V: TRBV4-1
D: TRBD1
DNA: TGCGCCAGCAGTAGGGACAGTAATCAGCCCCAGCATTTT
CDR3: CASSRDSNQPQHF

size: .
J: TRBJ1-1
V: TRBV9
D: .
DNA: TGTGCCAGCAGCCCCACATGGGGCAACACTGAAGCTTTCTTT
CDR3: CASSPTWGNTEAFF

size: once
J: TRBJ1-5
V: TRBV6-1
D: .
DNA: TGTGCCAGCAGTGAAGTGGGGGCAGGGTCAGGTACCCAGCATTTT
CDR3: CASSEVGAGSGTQHF

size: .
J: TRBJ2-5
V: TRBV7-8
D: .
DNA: TGTGCCAGCAGCTCATTTACGGGCCAGTACTTC
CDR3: CASSSFTGQYF

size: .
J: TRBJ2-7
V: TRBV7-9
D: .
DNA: TGTGCCAGCAGCGATTCCGGGACACAGCGCTACGAGCAGTACTTC
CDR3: CASSDSGTQRYEQYF

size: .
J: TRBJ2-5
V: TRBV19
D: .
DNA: TGTGCCAGTAGTACAGGGGAGACCCAGTACTTC
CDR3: CASSTGETQYF

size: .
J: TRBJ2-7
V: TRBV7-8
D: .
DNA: TGTGCCAGCAGCTTGGGGACAAGCCGCCACGGGGACTTC
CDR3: CASSLGTSRHGDF

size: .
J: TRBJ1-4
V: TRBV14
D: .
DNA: TGTGCCAGCAGCCAAGAGAGAAGGTTCTCGGGGGATGAAAAACTGTTTTTT
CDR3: CASSQERRFSGDEKLFF

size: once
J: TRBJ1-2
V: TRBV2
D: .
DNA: TGTGCCAGCAGCGAGGGCTATGGCTACACCTTC
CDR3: CASSEGYGYTF

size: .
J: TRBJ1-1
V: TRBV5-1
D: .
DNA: TGCGCCAGCAGCTCTGCGGGGGCGGTCGGTGAAGCTTTCTTT
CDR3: CASSSAGAVGEAFF

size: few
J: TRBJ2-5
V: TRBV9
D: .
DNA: TGTGCCAGCAGCTCGTCTCACAGATTCCAAGAGACCCAGTACTTC
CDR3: CASSSSHRFQETQYF

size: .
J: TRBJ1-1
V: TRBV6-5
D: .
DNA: TGTGCCAGCAGTCCTCGGGGGGGCACTGAAGCTTTCTTT
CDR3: CASSPRGGTEAFF

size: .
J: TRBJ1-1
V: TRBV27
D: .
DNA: TGTGCCAGCAGCCGGACAGTGAACACTGAAGCTTTCTTT
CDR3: CASSRTVNTEAFF

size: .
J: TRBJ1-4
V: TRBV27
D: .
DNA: TGTGCCAGCAGTTGGGGCGGGAGCGGAAAACTGTTTTTT
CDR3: CASSWGGSGKLFF

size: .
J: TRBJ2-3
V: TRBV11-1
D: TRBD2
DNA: TGTGCCAGCAGCTTCACCCAAGGCGGGGGACCCACAGATACGCAGTATTTT
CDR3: CASSFTQGGGPTDTQYF

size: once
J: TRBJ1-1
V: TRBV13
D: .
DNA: TGTGCCAGCAGCCAGGACCTAAGGCAGGGCTCCTGGGGCGGAGCTTTCTTT
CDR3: CASSQDLRQGSWGGAFF

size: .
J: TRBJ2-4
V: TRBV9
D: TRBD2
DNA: TGTGCCAGCAGCGTAGGGACTAGCGGGGGGGCAAACATTCAGTACTTC
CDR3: CASSVGTSGGANIQYF

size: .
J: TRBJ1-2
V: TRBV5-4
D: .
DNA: TGTGCCAGCAGCGTGGGTACAGCCTATGGCTACACCTTC
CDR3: CASSVGTAYGYTF

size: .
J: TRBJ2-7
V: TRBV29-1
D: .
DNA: TGCAGCGTTGTAGGCAGGGACTACGAGCAGTACTTC
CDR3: CSVVGRDYEQYF

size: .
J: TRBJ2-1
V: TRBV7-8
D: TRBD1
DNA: TGTGCCAGCAGCTCGGGGCAGGGGGTCCGTGAGCAGTTCTTC
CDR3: CASSSGQGVREQFF

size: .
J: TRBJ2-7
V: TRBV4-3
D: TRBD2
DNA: TGCGCCAGCAGCCAAGATTATGGGAGGGACGAGCAGTACTTC
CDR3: CASSQDYGRDEQYF

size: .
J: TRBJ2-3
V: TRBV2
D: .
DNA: TGTGCCAGCAGTGCGAGTTATACGCAGTATTTT
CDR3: CASSASYTQYF